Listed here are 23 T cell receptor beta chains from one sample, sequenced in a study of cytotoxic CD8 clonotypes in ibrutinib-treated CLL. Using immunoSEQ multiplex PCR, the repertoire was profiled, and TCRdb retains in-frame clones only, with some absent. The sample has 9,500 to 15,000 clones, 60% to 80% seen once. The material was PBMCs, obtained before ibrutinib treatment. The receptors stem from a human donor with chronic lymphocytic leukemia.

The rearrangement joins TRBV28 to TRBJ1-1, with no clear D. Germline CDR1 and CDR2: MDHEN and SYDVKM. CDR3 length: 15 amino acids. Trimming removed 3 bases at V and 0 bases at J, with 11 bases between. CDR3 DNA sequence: TGTGCCAGCAGTTTCCCGGGCGGGGTGAACACTGAAGCTTTCTTT. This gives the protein CASSFPGGVNTEAFF.

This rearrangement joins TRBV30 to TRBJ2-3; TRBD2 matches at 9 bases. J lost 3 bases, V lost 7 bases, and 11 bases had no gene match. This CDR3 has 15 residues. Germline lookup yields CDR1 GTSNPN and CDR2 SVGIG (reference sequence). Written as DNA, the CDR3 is TGTGCCTTGGGGACCGGAGCGGGGGGTACAGATACGCAGTATTTT. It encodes CALGTGAGGTDTQYF.

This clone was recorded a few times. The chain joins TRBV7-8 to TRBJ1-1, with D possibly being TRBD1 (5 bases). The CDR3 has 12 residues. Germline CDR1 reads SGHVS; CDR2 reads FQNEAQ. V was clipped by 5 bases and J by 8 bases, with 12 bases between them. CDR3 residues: CASSGSGAEAFF. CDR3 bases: TGTGCCAGCAGCGGGAGCGGGGCGGAAGCTTTCTTT.

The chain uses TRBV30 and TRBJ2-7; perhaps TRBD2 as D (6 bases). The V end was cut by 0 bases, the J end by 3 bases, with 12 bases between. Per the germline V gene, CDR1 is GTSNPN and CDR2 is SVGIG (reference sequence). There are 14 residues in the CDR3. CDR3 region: CAWSVGGINYEQYF. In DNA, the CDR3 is TGTGCCTGGAGTGTGGGGGGTATAAACTACGAGCAGTACTTC.

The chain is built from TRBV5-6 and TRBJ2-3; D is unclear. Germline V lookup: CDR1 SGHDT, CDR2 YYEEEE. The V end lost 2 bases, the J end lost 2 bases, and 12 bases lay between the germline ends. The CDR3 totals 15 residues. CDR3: CASSFVGRVTDTQYF. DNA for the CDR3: TGTGCCAGCAGCTTCGTGGGAAGGGTCACAGATACGCAGTATTTT. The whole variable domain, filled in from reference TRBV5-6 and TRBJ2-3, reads DAGVTQSPTHLIKTRGQQVTLRCSPKSGHDTVSWYQQALGQGPQFIFQYYEEEERQRGNFPDRFSGHQFPNYSSELNVNALLLGDSALYLCASSFVGRVTDTQYFGPGTRLTVL.

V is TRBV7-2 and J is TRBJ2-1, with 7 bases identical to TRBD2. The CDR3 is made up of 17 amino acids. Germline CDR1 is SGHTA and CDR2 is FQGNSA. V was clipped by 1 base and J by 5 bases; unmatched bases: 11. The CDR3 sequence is CASSLDRGGVAHNEQFF. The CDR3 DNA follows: TGTGCCAGCAGCTTAGATCGGGGAGGGGTTGCACACAATGAGCAGTTCTTC.

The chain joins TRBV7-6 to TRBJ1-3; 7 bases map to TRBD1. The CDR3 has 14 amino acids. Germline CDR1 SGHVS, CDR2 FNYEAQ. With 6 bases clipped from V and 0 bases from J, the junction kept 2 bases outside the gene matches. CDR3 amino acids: CASSRDSSGNTIYF. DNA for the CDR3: TGTGCCAGCAGTAGGGACAGCTCTGGAAACACCATATATTTT.

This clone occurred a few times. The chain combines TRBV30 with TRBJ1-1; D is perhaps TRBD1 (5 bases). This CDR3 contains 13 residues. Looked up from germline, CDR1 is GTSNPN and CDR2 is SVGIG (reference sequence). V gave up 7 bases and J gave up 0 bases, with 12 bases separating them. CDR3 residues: CALLGRLNTEAFF. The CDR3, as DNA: TGTGCCTTATTGGGGCGGCTGAACACTGAAGCTTTCTTT.

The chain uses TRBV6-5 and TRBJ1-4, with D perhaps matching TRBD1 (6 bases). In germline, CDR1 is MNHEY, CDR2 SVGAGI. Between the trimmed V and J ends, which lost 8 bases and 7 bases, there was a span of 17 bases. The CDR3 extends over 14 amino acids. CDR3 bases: TGTGCCAGCGGTTCTGGACAGTTTTTTGAAAAACTGTTTTTT. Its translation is CASGSGQFFEKLFF.

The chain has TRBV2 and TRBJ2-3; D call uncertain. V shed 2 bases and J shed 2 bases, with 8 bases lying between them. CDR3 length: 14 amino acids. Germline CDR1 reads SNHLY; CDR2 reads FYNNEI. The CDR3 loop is CASSELVLTDTQYF. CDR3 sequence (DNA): TGTGCCAGCAGTGAATTGGTCCTCACAGATACGCAGTATTTT.

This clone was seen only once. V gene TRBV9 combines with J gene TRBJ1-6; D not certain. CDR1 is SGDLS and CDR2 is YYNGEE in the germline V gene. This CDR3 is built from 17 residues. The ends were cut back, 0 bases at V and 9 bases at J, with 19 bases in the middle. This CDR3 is CASSVASGLLNASPLHF. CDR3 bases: TGTGCCAGCAGCGTAGCCTCAGGCTTGTTAAACGCTTCACCCCTCCACTTT.

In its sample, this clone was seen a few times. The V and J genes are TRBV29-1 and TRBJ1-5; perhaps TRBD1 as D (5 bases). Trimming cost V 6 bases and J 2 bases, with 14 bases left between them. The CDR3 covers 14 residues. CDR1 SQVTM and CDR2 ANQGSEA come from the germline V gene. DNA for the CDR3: TGCAGCGTCCTCGACGGGGGGGGCAATCAGCCCCAGCATTTT. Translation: CSVLDGGGNQPQHF.

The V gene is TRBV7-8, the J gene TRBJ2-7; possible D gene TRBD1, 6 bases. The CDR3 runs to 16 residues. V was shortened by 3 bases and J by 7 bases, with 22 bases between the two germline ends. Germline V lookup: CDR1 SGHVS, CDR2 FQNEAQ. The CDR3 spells CASSFQGPPTTREQYF. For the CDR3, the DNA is TGTGCCAGCAGCTTTCAGGGGCCTCCTACTACTCGGGAGCAGTACTTC. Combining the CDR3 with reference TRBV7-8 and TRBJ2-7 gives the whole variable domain GAGVSQSPRYKVAKRGQDVALRCDPISGHVSLFWYQQALGQGPEFLTYFQNEAQLDKSGLPSDRFFAERPEGSVSTLKIQRTQQEDSAVYLCASSFQGPPTTREQYFGPGTRLTVT.

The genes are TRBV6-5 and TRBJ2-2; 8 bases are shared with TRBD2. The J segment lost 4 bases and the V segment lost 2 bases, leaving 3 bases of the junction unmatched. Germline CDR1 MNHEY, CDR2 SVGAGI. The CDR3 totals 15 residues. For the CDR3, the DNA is TGTGCCAGCAGTTACAGGAGCGGGGGCACCGGGGAGCTGTTTTTT. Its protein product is CASSYRSGGTGELFF.

The CDR3: CSATAVRSQYF. Written as DNA, the CDR3 is TGCAGTGCTACCGCTGTTAGGTCCCAGTACTTC. This chain joins TRBV20-1 and TRBJ2-5; D is unclear. V lost 4 bases and J lost 9, with 12 bases in between. Germline V gene sequence: CDR1 DFQATT, CDR2 SNEGSKA (reference sequence). The CDR3 consists of 11 residues.

The CDR3 region has the DNA TGCGCCAGCAGTTCGTTGAGCGGGGGGGTATCCTACGAGCAGTACTTC. Translated, it gives CASSSLSGGVSYEQYF. The chain is built from TRBV5-1 and TRBJ2-7, with 10 bases identical to TRBD2. CDR1 and CDR2 (germline): SGHRS, YFSETQ. The length of the CDR3 is 16 residues. V trimming: 5 bases; J trimming: 1 base; junction bases outside the gene matches: 9.

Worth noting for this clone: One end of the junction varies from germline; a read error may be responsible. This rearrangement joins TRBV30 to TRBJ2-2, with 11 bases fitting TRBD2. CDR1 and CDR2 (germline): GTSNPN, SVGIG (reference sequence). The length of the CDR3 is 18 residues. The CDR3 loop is CAWSVQSPSGGFTWELFF. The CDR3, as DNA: TGTGCCTGGAGTGTACAAAGTCCTAGCGGGGGGTTCACCTGGGAGCTGTTTTTT.

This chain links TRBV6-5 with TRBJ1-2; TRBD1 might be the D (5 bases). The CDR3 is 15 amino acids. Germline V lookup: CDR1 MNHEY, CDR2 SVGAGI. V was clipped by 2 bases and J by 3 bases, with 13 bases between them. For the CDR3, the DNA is TGTGCCAGCAGTTACACACGGACGGGGCACTATGGCTACACCTTC. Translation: CASSYTRTGHYGYTF.

The CDR3: CASQTGRYNEQFF. The CDR3 nucleotides are TGTGCCAGCCAGACAGGGCGTTACAATGAGCAGTTCTTC. The gene calls are TRBV2 and TRBJ2-1, with 7 bases that match TRBD1. V lost 8 bases, J lost 4 bases, and 5 bases stayed unmatched. The CDR3 consists of 13 residues. The germline CDR1 and CDR2 sequences are SNHLY and FYNNEI.

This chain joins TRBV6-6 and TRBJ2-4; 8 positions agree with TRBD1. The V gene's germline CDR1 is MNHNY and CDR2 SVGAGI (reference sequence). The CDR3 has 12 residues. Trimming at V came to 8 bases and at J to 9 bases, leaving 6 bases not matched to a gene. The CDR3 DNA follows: TGTGCCAGCTCCGGACAGGGCAGCATTCAGTACTTC. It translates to CASSGQGSIQYF.

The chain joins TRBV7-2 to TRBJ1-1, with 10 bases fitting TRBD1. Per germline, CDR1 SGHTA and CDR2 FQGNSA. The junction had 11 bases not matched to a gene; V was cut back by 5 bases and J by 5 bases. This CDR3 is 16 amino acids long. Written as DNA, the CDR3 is TGTGCCAGCAGCCCTTCCCGTGACAGGGGGCGGACTGAAGCTTTCTTT. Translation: CASSPSRDRGRTEAFF.

DNA for the CDR3: TGTGCCAGCAGCAAAGCGGGAGGTTGGACAGGGTTCTCACCCCTCCACTTT. It is translated as CASSKAGGWTGFSPLHF. The chain recombines TRBV21-1 with TRBJ1-6; TRBD1, as called in the table, went unchecked against the DNA. TRBV21-1 is classified as a pseudogene. CDR3 length equals 17 residues.

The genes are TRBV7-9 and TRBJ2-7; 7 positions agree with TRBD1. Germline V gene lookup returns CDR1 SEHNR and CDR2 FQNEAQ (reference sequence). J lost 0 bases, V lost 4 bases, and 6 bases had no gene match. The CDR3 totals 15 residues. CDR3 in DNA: TGTGCCAGCAGCTCGGGACAGACTTTCTCCTACGAGCAGTACTTC. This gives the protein CASSSGQTFSYEQYF.